This TCR beta chain was captured in a study of blood T cell repertoires in COVID-19. Background on the study: Donors in the United States, Italy and Spain gave samples during acute or convalescent COVID-19. T cells, B-cell-depleted T cells, or PBMCs provided the cDNA or gDNA that served as material.

Seattle participants joined during active infection and were tracked over time. The CDR3 is 16 amino acids. The V gene's germline CDR1 is SGHTA and CDR2 FQGNSA. After removal of 5 bases from V and 1 base from J, the junction contained 9 bases not matched to a gene. Original handling: Researchers report that nucleated cell counts were estimated from reference gene primer amplification. The method was immunoSEQ multiplex PCR; TCRdb's version includes in-frame clones alone and lacks a portion of them. V and J calls and clone size follow that table, whereas D and trimming were derived from the DNA. The repertoire has around 260,000 clones, roughly nine tenths of them found once; the top ten carry around 2%.

The chain has TRBV7-2 and TRBJ1-2; 8 bases line up with TRBD1. The specimen sequenced was peripheral blood. The receptor was derived from a woman under 40 with COVID-19, enrolled during active disease. The CDR3 sequence: CASSAQPGQVNYGYTF. The CDR3 DNA reads as TGTGCCAGCAGCGCCCAACCGGGACAGGTTAACTATGGCTACACCTTC.